This T cell receptor (beta chain) was recovered during a study of blood T cell repertoires in COVID-19. Overall study context: Acute and convalescent COVID-19 samples came from the United States, Italy and Spain. Sample material is recorded as cDNA or gDNA derived from T cells, B-cell-depleted T cells, or PBMCs.

Original methodology: Reference gene primer amplification gave nucleated cell count estimates. The protocol was immunoSEQ multiplex PCR, while the TCRdb copy is restricted to in-frame clones and leaves out a portion. V and J calls and clone size are copied from that table; D and trimming were computed from the DNA. Of about 170,000 clones in the sample, roughly 86% were seen once. The germline V gene encodes CDR1 WSHSY and CDR2 SAAADI. The CDR3 is 13 amino acids. V lost 8 bases and J lost 9; bases outside the gene matches: 9. Patients in Seattle were enrolled during active infection, then followed longitudinally.

Sequencing input: peripheral blood. The origin of this receptor is a woman over 75 with COVID-19, enrolled during active disease. The J gene is TRBJ2-2, the V gene TRBV10-2, with 7 positions matching TRBD2. CDR3 region: CASGGVGDRELFF. Here the CDR3 DNA reads TGCGCCAGCGGGGGGGTAGGGGACCGGGAGCTGTTTTTT.